This T cell receptor (beta chain) was recovered during a study of blood T cell repertoires in COVID-19. Study background: From the United States, Italy and Spain came samples of acute and convalescent COVID-19. The cDNA or gDNA used as material had been derived from T cells, B-cell-depleted T cells, or PBMCs.

Authors' data handling: The authors estimated nucleated cell counts from reference gene primer amplification. Some clones are missing from TCRdb's copy, which holds only in-frame ones; the method was immunoSEQ multiplex PCR. The V and J calls and clone size were taken over from that table, and D and trimming were inferred from the DNA. The table has fewer than 60,000 clones, 89% seen once; the top ten hold over 15%. V shed 3 bases and J shed 5 bases, with 11 bases lying between them. The CDR3 runs 13 residues. Per germline, CDR1 KGHSH and CDR2 LQKENI. The chain joins TRBV18 to TRBJ2-7; no clear D. The source of this sequence is a human donor in a cohort sampled during active COVID-19. Material for sequencing was peripheral blood. CDR3 nucleotide sequence: TGTGCCAGCTCACCCCTAGAGGTCCACGAGCAGTACTTC. Its protein product is CASSPLEVHEQYF.